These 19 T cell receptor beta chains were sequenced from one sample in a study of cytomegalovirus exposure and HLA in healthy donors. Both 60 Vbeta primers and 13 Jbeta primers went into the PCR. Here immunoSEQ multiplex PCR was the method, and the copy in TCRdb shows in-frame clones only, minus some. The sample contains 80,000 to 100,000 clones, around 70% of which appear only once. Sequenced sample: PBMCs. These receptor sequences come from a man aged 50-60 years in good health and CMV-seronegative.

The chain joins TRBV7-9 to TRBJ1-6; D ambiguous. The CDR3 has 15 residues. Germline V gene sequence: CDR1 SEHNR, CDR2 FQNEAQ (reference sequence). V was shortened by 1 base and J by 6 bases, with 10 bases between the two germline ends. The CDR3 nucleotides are TGTGCCAGCAGCTTAGATACCGAGGGTAATTCACCCCTCCACTTT. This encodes CASSLDTEGNSPLHF.

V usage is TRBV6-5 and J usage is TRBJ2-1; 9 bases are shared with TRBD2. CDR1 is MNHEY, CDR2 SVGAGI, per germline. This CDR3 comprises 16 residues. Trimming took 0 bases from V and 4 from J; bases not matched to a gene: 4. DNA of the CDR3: TGTGCCAGCAGTTACTCGGGGCTAGCGGGGTACAATGAGCAGTTCTTC. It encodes CASSYSGLAGYNEQFF.

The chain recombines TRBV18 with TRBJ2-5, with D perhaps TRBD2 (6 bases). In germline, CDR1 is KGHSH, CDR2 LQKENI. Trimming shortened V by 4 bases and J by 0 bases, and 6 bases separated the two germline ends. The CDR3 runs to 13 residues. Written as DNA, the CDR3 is TGTGCCAGCTCACGCGGGAACCAAGAGACCCAGTACTTC. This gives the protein CASSRGNQETQYF.

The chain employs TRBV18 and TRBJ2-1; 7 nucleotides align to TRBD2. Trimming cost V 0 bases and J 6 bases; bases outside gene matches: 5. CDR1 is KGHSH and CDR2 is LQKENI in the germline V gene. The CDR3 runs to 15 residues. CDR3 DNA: TGTGCCAGCTCACCACCGATGTCTAGCGGCAATGAGCAGTTCTTC. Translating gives CASSPPMSSGNEQFF. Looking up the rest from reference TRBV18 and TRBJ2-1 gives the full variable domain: NAGVMQNPRHLVRRRGQEARLRCSPMKGHSHVYWYRQLPEEGLKFMVYLQKENIIDESGMPKERFSAEFPKEGPSILRIQQVVRGDSAAYFCASSPPMSSGNEQFFGPGTRLTVL.

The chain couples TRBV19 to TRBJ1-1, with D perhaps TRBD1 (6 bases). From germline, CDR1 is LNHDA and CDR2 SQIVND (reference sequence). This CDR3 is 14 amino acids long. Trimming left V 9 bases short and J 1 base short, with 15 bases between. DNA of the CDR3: TGTGCCAGGGGGGGGGCGGGCTGGAACACTGAAGCTTTCTTT. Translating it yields CARGGAGWNTEAFF.

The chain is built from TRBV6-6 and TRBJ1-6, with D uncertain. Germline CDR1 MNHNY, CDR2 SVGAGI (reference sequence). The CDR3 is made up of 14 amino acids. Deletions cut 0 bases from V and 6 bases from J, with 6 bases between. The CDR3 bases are TGTGCCAGCAGTTACTCGCCAGTTAATTCACCCCTCCACTTT. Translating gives CASSYSPVNSPLHF.

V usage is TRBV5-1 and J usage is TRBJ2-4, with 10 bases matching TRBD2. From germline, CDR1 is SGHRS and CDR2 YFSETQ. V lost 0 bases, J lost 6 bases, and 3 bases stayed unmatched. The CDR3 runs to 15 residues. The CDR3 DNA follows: TGCGCCAGCAGCTTGGTAGCGGGGGGTGGAAACATTCAGTACTTC. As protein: CASSLVAGGGNIQYF.

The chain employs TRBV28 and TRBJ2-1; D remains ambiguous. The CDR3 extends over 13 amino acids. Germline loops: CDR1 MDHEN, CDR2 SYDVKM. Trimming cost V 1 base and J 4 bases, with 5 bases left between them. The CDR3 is CASSLSGYNEQFF. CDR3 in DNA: TGTGCCAGCAGTTTATCAGGTTACAATGAGCAGTTCTTC.

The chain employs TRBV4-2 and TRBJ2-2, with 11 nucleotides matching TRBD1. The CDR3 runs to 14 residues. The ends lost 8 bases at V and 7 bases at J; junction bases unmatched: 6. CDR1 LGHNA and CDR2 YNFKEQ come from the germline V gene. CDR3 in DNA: TGTGCCAGCTCTGGACAGGGGGCGGGCGGGGAGCTGTTTTTT. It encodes CASSGQGAGGELFF.

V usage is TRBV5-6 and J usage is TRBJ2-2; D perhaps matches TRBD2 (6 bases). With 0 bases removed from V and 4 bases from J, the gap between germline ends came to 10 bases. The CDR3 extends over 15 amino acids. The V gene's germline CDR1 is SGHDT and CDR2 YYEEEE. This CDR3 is CASSLVSGPTGELFF. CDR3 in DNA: TGTGCCAGCAGCTTGGTTAGCGGACCCACCGGGGAGCTGTTTTTT. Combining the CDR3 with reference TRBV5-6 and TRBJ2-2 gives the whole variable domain DAGVTQSPTHLIKTRGQQVTLRCSPKSGHDTVSWYQQALGQGPQFIFQYYEEEERQRGNFPDRFSGHQFPNYSSELNVNALLLGDSALYLCASSLVSGPTGELFFGEGSRLTVL.

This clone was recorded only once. CDR3 sequence reads: CASSPGLAGSSYEQYF. CDR3 sequence (DNA): TGCGCCAGCAGCCCAGGACTAGCGGGGAGCTCCTACGAGCAGTACTTC. The chain couples TRBV5-1 to TRBJ2-7; 12 nucleotides line up with TRBD2. The CDR3 sequence is 16 residues long. The J segment lost 0 bases and the V segment lost 4 bases, leaving 5 bases of the junction unmatched. Germline values: CDR1 SGHRS, CDR2 YFSETQ.

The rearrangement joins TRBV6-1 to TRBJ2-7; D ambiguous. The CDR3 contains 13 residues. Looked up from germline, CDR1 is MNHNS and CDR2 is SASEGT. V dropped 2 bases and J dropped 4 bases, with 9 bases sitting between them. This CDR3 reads CASSEYLGYEQYF. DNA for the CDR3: TGTGCCAGCAGTGAATATCTCGGGTACGAGCAGTACTTC.

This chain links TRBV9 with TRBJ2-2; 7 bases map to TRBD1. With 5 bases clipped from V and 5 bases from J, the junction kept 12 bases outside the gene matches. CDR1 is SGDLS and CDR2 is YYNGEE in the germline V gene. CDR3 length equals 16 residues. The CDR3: CASRNTRQGRTGELFF. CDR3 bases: TGTGCCAGCAGAAACACCAGACAGGGACGGACCGGGGAGCTGTTTTTT.

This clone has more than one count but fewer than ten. The CDR3 DNA is TGTGCCAGCAGAACCCTAGCGGGACGCACAGATACGCAGTATTTT. Translated, it gives CASRTLAGRTDTQYF. The V and J genes are TRBV7-9 and TRBJ2-3; 9 bases map to TRBD2. The CDR3 loop spans 15 amino acids. V gave up 6 bases and J gave up 1 base; unmatched junction bases: 5. Germline CDR1 is SEHNR and CDR2 is FQNEAQ (reference sequence).

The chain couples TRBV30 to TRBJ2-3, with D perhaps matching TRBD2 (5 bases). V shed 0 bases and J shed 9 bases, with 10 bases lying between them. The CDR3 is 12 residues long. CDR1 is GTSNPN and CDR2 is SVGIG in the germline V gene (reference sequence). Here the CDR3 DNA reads TGTGCCTGGAGTGTCGGTGGAGGCACGCAGTATTTT. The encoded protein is CAWSVGGGTQYF.

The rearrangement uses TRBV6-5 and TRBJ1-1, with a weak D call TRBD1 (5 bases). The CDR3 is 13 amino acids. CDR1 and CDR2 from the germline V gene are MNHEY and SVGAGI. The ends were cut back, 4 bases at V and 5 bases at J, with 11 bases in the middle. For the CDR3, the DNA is TGTGCCAGCAGTTTGGGGGGTTCAACTGAAGCTTTCTTT. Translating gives CASSLGGSTEAFF.

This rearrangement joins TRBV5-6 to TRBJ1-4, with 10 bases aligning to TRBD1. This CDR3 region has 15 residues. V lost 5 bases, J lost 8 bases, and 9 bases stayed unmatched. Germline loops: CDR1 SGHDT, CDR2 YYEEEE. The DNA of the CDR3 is TGTGCCAGCAGAGTTTCCGGGACAGGGGCCGAAAAACTGTTTTTT. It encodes CASRVSGTGAEKLFF.

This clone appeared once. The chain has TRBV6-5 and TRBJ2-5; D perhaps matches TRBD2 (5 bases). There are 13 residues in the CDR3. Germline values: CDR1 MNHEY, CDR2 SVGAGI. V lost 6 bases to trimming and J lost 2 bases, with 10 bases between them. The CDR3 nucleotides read TGTGCCAGCAGGGCGGGTGATCAAGAGACCCAGTACTTC. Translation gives CASRAGDQETQYF.

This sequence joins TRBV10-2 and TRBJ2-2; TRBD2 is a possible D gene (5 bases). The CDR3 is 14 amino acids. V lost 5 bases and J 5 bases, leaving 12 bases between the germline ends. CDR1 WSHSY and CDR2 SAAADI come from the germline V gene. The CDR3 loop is CASSQREWTGELFF. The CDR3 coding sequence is TGCGCCAGCAGTCAGAGGGAGTGGACCGGGGAGCTGTTTTTT.